These T cell receptor beta chains were read from a single sample in a study of control samples from healthy donors and cancer patients. Clones were sequenced by immunoSEQ multiplex PCR, and TCRdb holds only the in-frame ones, with some missing. Of over 100,000 clones in the sample, roughly 84% are singletons; the top ten hold roughly 3.2%. Sequencing was performed on blood. The receptors were gathered from a middle-aged man in good health. Each CDR3 is given with its conserved first and last residue. Fields, in order: J gene, V gene, clone size, D gene, CDR3 DNA, CDR3 protein. A D gene is named only where the DNA matches it firmly. Size is omitted from some rows. Given values are once, few, many or a class for expanded clones.

J gene: TRBJ1-6
V gene: TRBV2
clone size: once
D gene: .
CDR3 DNA: TGTGCCAGCACCGGGAGGCAGGGTAATTCACCCCTCCACTTT
CDR3 protein: CASTGRQGNSPLHF

J gene: TRBJ1-4
V gene: TRBV6-5
clone size: few
D gene: .
CDR3 DNA: TGTGCCAGCAGTCGGCAGTGGACTTTGGAAAAACTGTTTTTT
CDR3 protein: CASSRQWTLEKLFF

J gene: TRBJ2-6
V gene: TRBV3-1/TRBV3-2
clone size: .
D gene: .
CDR3 DNA: TGTGCCAGCAGCCAAGGCGGAACGGGGGCCAACGTCCTGACTTTC
CDR3 protein: CASSQGGTGANVLTF

J gene: TRBJ1-1
V gene: TRBV5-1
clone size: .
D gene: .
CDR3 DNA: TGCGCCAGCAGCTTGCATTCAGGAACGAACACTGAAGCTTTCTTT
CDR3 protein: CASSLHSGTNTEAFF

J gene: TRBJ2-3
V gene: TRBV11-3
clone size: .
D gene: .
CDR3 DNA: TGTGCCAGCAGCTTATTTCAGACTAGCACAGATACGCAGTATTTT
CDR3 protein: CASSLFQTSTDTQYF

J gene: TRBJ1-1
V gene: TRBV18
clone size: .
D gene: TRBD1
CDR3 DNA: TGTGCCAGCTCGATATTTGGGACAGGGGCTCGGAACACTGAAGCTTTCTTT
CDR3 protein: CASSIFGTGARNTEAFF

J gene: TRBJ2-7
V gene: TRBV11-2
clone size: .
D gene: TRBD1
CDR3 DNA: TGTGCCAGCAGCAGGGGACAGGGCGACTACGAGCAGTACTTC
CDR3 protein: CASSRGQGDYEQYF

J gene: TRBJ2-1
V gene: TRBV19
clone size: few
D gene: TRBD2
CDR3 DNA: TGTGCCAGTAGTTCCCCTAGCGGGGGGCTCCCCGAGCAGTTCTTC
CDR3 protein: CASSSPSGGLPEQFF

J gene: TRBJ1-5
V gene: TRBV3-1/TRBV3-2
clone size: .
D gene: TRBD1
CDR3 DNA: TGTGCCAGCAGCGAAAGACAGGGAGGTCAGCCCCAGCATTTT
CDR3 protein: CASSERQGGQPQHF

J gene: TRBJ2-7
V gene: TRBV10-3
clone size: .
D gene: .
CDR3 DNA: TGTGCCATCAGTGACAGAGCCTACGAGCAGTACTTC
CDR3 protein: CAISDRAYEQYF

J gene: TRBJ2-2
V gene: TRBV19
clone size: few
D gene: .
CDR3 DNA: TGTGCCAGTAGTAAGGTGGCGAACACCGGGGAGCTGTTTTTT
CDR3 protein: CASSKVANTGELFF

J gene: TRBJ2-7
V gene: TRBV27
clone size: once
D gene: .
CDR3 DNA: TGTGCCAGCAGTCGGGGGGCCTATAATTCCTACGAGCAGTACTTC
CDR3 protein: CASSRGAYNSYEQYF

J gene: TRBJ2-1
V gene: TRBV7-3
clone size: .
D gene: .
CDR3 DNA: TGTGCCAGCAGTCCGACAGTAACGACAATAAATGAGCAGTTCTTC
CDR3 protein: CASSPTVTTINEQFF

J gene: TRBJ2-7
V gene: TRBV12-3/TRBV12-4
clone size: .
D gene: TRBD1
CDR3 DNA: TGTGCCAGCAGTCACAGGGGATATCTGTACTTC
CDR3 protein: CASSHRGYLYF

J gene: TRBJ1-6
V gene: TRBV2
clone size: once
D gene: .
CDR3 DNA: TGTGCCAGCAGTGAAAGCAGGGGAGGTAATTCACCCCTCCACTTT
CDR3 protein: CASSESRGGNSPLHF

J gene: TRBJ2-3
V gene: TRBV29-1
clone size: .
D gene: .
CDR3 DNA: TGCAGCGTTGAAGGAGACGATGCCACAGATACGCAGTATTTT
CDR3 protein: CSVEGDDATDTQYF

J gene: TRBJ2-5
V gene: TRBV9
clone size: .
D gene: .
CDR3 DNA: TGTGCCAGCAGCGCGCCGGGTGAGGAGACCCAGTACTTC
CDR3 protein: CASSAPGEETQYF

J gene: TRBJ2-1
V gene: TRBV15
clone size: once
D gene: TRBD1
CDR3 DNA: TGTGCCACCAGCAGAGCAGGGACAGGGGGGAATGAGCAGTTCTTC
CDR3 protein: CATSRAGTGGNEQFF

J gene: TRBJ1-5
V gene: TRBV6-6
clone size: .
D gene: .
CDR3 DNA: TGTGCCAGCAGTTACCCACAGGGCGGTAACAATCAGCCCCAGCATTTT
CDR3 protein: CASSYPQGGNNQPQHF

J gene: TRBJ2-7
V gene: TRBV2
clone size: .
D gene: TRBD2
CDR3 DNA: TGTGCCAGCAGTGAAGGGGCGGGAGCCTACGAGCAGTACTTC
CDR3 protein: CASSEGAGAYEQYF

J gene: TRBJ1-1
V gene: TRBV29-1
clone size: few
D gene: .
CDR3 DNA: TGCAGCGCCCTGAACACTGAAGCTTTCTTT
CDR3 protein: CSALNTEAFF

J gene: TRBJ1-4
V gene: TRBV7-9
clone size: .
D gene: .
CDR3 DNA: TGTGCCAGCGGCCTTCAGGGTTTCGAGGAAAAACTGTTTTTT
CDR3 protein: CASGLQGFEEKLFF

J gene: TRBJ2-5
V gene: TRBV28
clone size: .
D gene: .
CDR3 DNA: TGTGCCAGCAGTTTCGAGGTAGAGACCCAGTACTTC
CDR3 protein: CASSFEVETQYF

J gene: TRBJ2-2
V gene: TRBV5-1
clone size: once
D gene: .
CDR3 DNA: TGCGCCAGCAGCTTGTTTGGGGGCGCGGAGCTGTTTTTT
CDR3 protein: CASSLFGGAELFF

J gene: TRBJ1-1
V gene: TRBV11-2
clone size: .
D gene: .
CDR3 DNA: TGTGCCAGCAGCTTAGTTCTCTCGGGGCTGGGAAACACTGAAGCTTTCTTT
CDR3 protein: CASSLVLSGLGNTEAFF

J gene: TRBJ1-1
V gene: TRBV5-1
clone size: .
D gene: TRBD1
CDR3 DNA: TGCGCCAGCAGCTGGACATTAAAAGGGGGCGTGTGGACTGAAGCTTTCTTT
CDR3 protein: CASSWTLKGGVWTEAFF

J gene: TRBJ1-2
V gene: TRBV7-2
clone size: .
D gene: .
CDR3 DNA: TGTGCCAGCAGCTTAGGGGGGCCCCTGAGGGAGCTTGGCTACACCTTC
CDR3 protein: CASSLGGPLRELGYTF

J gene: TRBJ1-1
V gene: TRBV5-1
clone size: once
D gene: .
CDR3 DNA: TGCGCCAGCAGCGTGGGCCGGGGGGTGAACACTGAAGCTTTCTTT
CDR3 protein: CASSVGRGVNTEAFF

J gene: TRBJ1-2
V gene: TRBV4-2
clone size: few
D gene: .
CDR3 DNA: TGTGCCAGCAGCCAAAACGTAAGGACCAACTATGGCTACACCTTC
CDR3 protein: CASSQNVRTNYGYTF

J gene: TRBJ2-5
V gene: TRBV5-4
clone size: .
D gene: .
CDR3 DNA: TGTGCCAGCAGCTTGATGGGATTGGTTGGTTACCAAGAGACCCAGTACTTC
CDR3 protein: CASSLMGLVGYQETQYF

J gene: TRBJ1-2
V gene: TRBV28
clone size: .
D gene: .
CDR3 DNA: TGTGCCAGCAGTTTAAGTGGCCGGAATACAGGTGGCTACACCTTC
CDR3 protein: CASSLSGRNTGGYTF

J gene: TRBJ2-3
V gene: TRBV7-2
clone size: .
D gene: TRBD2
CDR3 DNA: TGTGCCAGCAGCTTAGCCGGGCTAGCGGGTACCTCGACAGATACGCAGTATTTT
CDR3 protein: CASSLAGLAGTSTDTQYF

J gene: TRBJ2-3
V gene: TRBV5-4
clone size: .
D gene: .
CDR3 DNA: TGTGCCAGCAGCCCGGGATTTAGCACAGATACGCAGTATTTT
CDR3 protein: CASSPGFSTDTQYF

J gene: TRBJ1-1
V gene: TRBV4-1
clone size: .
D gene: .
CDR3 DNA: TGCGCCAGCAGCCAGAGGGGTGGGAACACTGAAGCTTTCTTT
CDR3 protein: CASSQRGGNTEAFF

J gene: TRBJ2-7
V gene: TRBV20-1
clone size: .
D gene: TRBD1
CDR3 DNA: TGCAGTGCTAGTACGGGACAGGCTTTCTACGAGCAGTACTTC
CDR3 protein: CSASTGQAFYEQYF

J gene: TRBJ2-3
V gene: TRBV19
clone size: once
D gene: TRBD2
CDR3 DNA: TGTGCCAGTAAGCGGGGGTCTGTTAACGATACGCAGTATTTT
CDR3 protein: CASKRGSVNDTQYF

J gene: TRBJ2-7
V gene: TRBV20-1
clone size: .
D gene: TRBD1
CDR3 DNA: TGCAGTGCTGGGACAGACTACGAGCAGTACTTC
CDR3 protein: CSAGTDYEQYF

J gene: TRBJ2-6
V gene: TRBV27
clone size: .
D gene: .
CDR3 DNA: TGTGCCAGCAGTAAAGACAGGTTTGGGGCCAACGTCCTGACTTTC
CDR3 protein: CASSKDRFGANVLTF

J gene: TRBJ2-1
V gene: TRBV18
clone size: .
D gene: TRBD2
CDR3 DNA: TGTGCCAGCTGCTTCAGGGGACTAGCGGGCTCCTACAATGAGCAGTTCTTC
CDR3 protein: CASCFRGLAGSYNEQFF

J gene: TRBJ2-7
V gene: TRBV10-3
clone size: .
D gene: TRBD1
CDR3 DNA: TGTGCCATCAGTGAGTACAACATGGGACAGGGGTACGAGCAGTACTTC
CDR3 protein: CAISEYNMGQGYEQYF

J gene: TRBJ2-7
V gene: TRBV7-9
clone size: .
D gene: .
CDR3 DNA: TGTGCCAGCAGCCAAAACACCGGCGAGCAGTACTTC
CDR3 protein: CASSQNTGEQYF

J gene: TRBJ2-5
V gene: TRBV30
clone size: once
D gene: .
CDR3 DNA: TGTGCCTGGAGTGTGGAGCCAGGCGGCCAAGAGACCCAGTACTTC
CDR3 protein: CAWSVEPGGQETQYF

J gene: TRBJ1-4
V gene: TRBV13
clone size: .
D gene: .
CDR3 DNA: TGTGCCAGCAGCTTAGGTACAGAGAATGAAAAACTGTTTTTT
CDR3 protein: CASSLGTENEKLFF

J gene: TRBJ1-1
V gene: TRBV12-3/TRBV12-4
clone size: .
D gene: .
CDR3 DNA: TGTGCCAGCAGTAGACATGTGAACACTGAAGCTTTCTTT
CDR3 protein: CASSRHVNTEAFF

J gene: TRBJ1-5
V gene: TRBV2
clone size: .
D gene: .
CDR3 DNA: TGTGCCAGCACTTCATTAGGAGACCTTCCCCAGCATTTT
CDR3 protein: CASTSLGDLPQHF

J gene: TRBJ2-7
V gene: TRBV24-1
clone size: .
D gene: TRBD2
CDR3 DNA: TGTGCCACCATTAAAGCGGGGGGCCTATACTACGAGCAGTACTTC
CDR3 protein: CATIKAGGLYYEQYF

J gene: TRBJ1-2
V gene: TRBV7-8
clone size: .
D gene: .
CDR3 DNA: TGTGCCAGCAGCCCTGAGGGCTATAACTATGGCTACACCTTC
CDR3 protein: CASSPEGYNYGYTF

J gene: TRBJ2-1
V gene: TRBV7-6
clone size: .
D gene: TRBD2
CDR3 DNA: TGTGCCAGCAGCGCGGGCCTGGGACTAGCGGGGGGGAATGAGCAGTTCTTC
CDR3 protein: CASSAGLGLAGGNEQFF

J gene: TRBJ2-2
V gene: TRBV11-2
clone size: .
D gene: .
CDR3 DNA: TGTGCCAGCAGCTTCAGTTACTGGGGCGGGGAGCTGTTTTTT
CDR3 protein: CASSFSYWGGELFF

J gene: TRBJ2-3
V gene: TRBV7-3
clone size: .
D gene: TRBD1
CDR3 DNA: TGTGCCAGCAGCTTAACACACAGGGGGTCAGATACGCAGTATTTT
CDR3 protein: CASSLTHRGSDTQYF

J gene: TRBJ1-5
V gene: TRBV5-1
clone size: .
D gene: .
CDR3 DNA: TGCGCCAGCAGCTTAGGGACAAATAGCAATCAGCCCCAGCATTTT
CDR3 protein: CASSLGTNSNQPQHF

J gene: TRBJ2-1
V gene: TRBV7-6
clone size: .
D gene: TRBD2
CDR3 DNA: TGTGCCAGCAGCCAAGGTGGGACTAGCGGCTACAATGAGCAGTTCTTC
CDR3 protein: CASSQGGTSGYNEQFF

J gene: TRBJ2-3
V gene: TRBV7-3
clone size: .
D gene: .
CDR3 DNA: TGTGCCAGCAGTCCCTGGACAGCGCACACAGATACGCAGTATTTT
CDR3 protein: CASSPWTAHTDTQYF

J gene: TRBJ2-7
V gene: TRBV12-3/TRBV12-4
clone size: .
D gene: .
CDR3 DNA: TGTGCCAGCAGCATCGGGGGTAGAGAGCAGTACTTC
CDR3 protein: CASSIGGREQYF

J gene: TRBJ1-2
V gene: TRBV3-1/TRBV3-2
clone size: .
D gene: .
CDR3 DNA: TGTGCCAGCAGCCAACTGGACAGATTGGACTATGGCTACACCTTC
CDR3 protein: CASSQLDRLDYGYTF

J gene: TRBJ1-2
V gene: TRBV6-5
clone size: .
D gene: .
CDR3 DNA: TGTGCCAGCAGTTCCCTGCATGGCTACACCTTC
CDR3 protein: CASSSLHGYTF

J gene: TRBJ2-7
V gene: TRBV5-1
clone size: .
D gene: .
CDR3 DNA: TGCGCCAGCAGCTTGGGAGGCAGCCGCTACGAGCAGTACTTC
CDR3 protein: CASSLGGSRYEQYF

J gene: TRBJ2-2
V gene: TRBV11-2
clone size: .
D gene: TRBD2
CDR3 DNA: TGTGCCAGCAGGCGTATTAGCGGGCGGAACACCGGGGAGCTGTTTTTT
CDR3 protein: CASRRISGRNTGELFF

J gene: TRBJ2-7
V gene: TRBV2
clone size: .
D gene: .
CDR3 DNA: TGTGCCAGCAGTTACACCTCCTACGAGCAGTACTTC
CDR3 protein: CASSYTSYEQYF

J gene: TRBJ2-7
V gene: TRBV28
clone size: .
D gene: .
CDR3 DNA: TGTGCCAGCAGCTCCCCGGGACATCCAGCTAAAAAGCAGTACTTC
CDR3 protein: CASSSPGHPAKKQYF